This TCR beta chain was sequenced in a study of cytomegalovirus exposure and HLA in healthy donors. The CDR3 contains 16 residues. Germline CDR1 and CDR2: MNHEY and SMNVEV (reference sequence). With V trimmed by 6 bases and J by 5 bases, 11 bases remained unmatched. The PCR contained 60 Vbeta and 13 Jbeta primers. Clones were read by immunoSEQ multiplex PCR, and TCRdb kept only the in-frame ones, dropping some. The data show over 45,000 clones, approximately 80% seen once. The rearrangement joins TRBV27 to TRBJ1-5; 9 bases fit TRBD1. Sequences were obtained from PBMCs. The sequence was obtained from a female donor in good health and CMV-seronegative. The CDR3 DNA sequence: TGTGCCAGCAGCTTCACTGCGGACAGGGGCTATCAGCCCCAGCATTTT. This translates into CASSFTADRGYQPQHF.